A selection of T cell receptor beta chains follows, all from one sample in a study of blood T cell repertoires in COVID-19. The protocol was immunoSEQ multiplex PCR, while the TCRdb copy is restricted to in-frame clones and leaves out a portion. The sample contains 100,000 to 150,000 clones, around 81% of which appear only once. The sequencing input was peripheral blood. The receptor source for this set is a man between 35 and 55 years old with active or convalescent COVID-19. Both conserved end residues are part of each CDR3. The D gene is left open where the match is weak. Size tells how often a clone was seen (once, few, many) or the class of an expanded clone, and some rows leave it out.

j_call,clone_size,d_call,v_call,cdr3_nt,cdr3_aa
TRBJ2-2,NA,TRBD1,TRBV6-4,TGTGCCAGCAGTAGGGGACAGGGACTCGCGAACACCGGGGAGCTGTTTTTT,CASSRGQGLANTGELFF
TRBJ2-1,NA,NA,TRBV10-3,TGTGCCATCAGCGTGGCAGAGGAATCCTACAATGAGCAGTTCTTC,CAISVAEESYNEQFF
TRBJ1-5,NA,TRBD1,TRBV27,TGTGCCAGCAGTTTAGGAAGCGGGACAGGGAACAATCAGCCCCAGCATTTT,CASSLGSGTGNNQPQHF
TRBJ1-2,NA,NA,TRBV10-3,TGTGCCATTAAATCACAGGGAATTAACTATGGCTACACCTTC,CAIKSQGINYGYTF
TRBJ2-5,NA,NA,TRBV6-5,TGTGCCAGCATGACCGGAGGTCAAGAGACCCAGTACTTC,CASMTGGQETQYF
TRBJ1-2,NA,TRBD1,TRBV6-5,TGTGCCAGCAGTTACTCGGGGACAGCTTATGGCTACACCTTC,CASSYSGTAYGYTF
TRBJ2-3,NA,NA,TRBV2,TGTGCCAGCAGTGCGGCCGGTCAAGGAGGGGATACGCAGTATTTT,CASSAAGQGGDTQYF
TRBJ2-5,NA,TRBD2,TRBV7-9,TGTGCCAGCAGCCAGACTAGCGGGGGCCCCGGGGGGGAGACCCAGTACTTC,CASSQTSGGPGGETQYF
TRBJ1-2,NA,NA,TRBV5-1,TGCGCCAGCAGCATGGCCGAACAACATAATGGCTACACCTTC,CASSMAEQHNGYTF
TRBJ2-7,many,NA,TRBV7-2,TGTGCCAGCACCCCCGGAGGGTACGAGCAGTACTTC,CASTPGGYEQYF
TRBJ2-1,NA,TRBD2,TRBV4-3,TGCGCCAGCAGCCAAGATGTGTCGGGGGGGTACAATGAGCAGTTCTTC,CASSQDVSGGYNEQFF
TRBJ1-5,NA,NA,TRBV6-1,TGTGCCAGCAGTGAAGCGGCCACCAATCAGCCCCAGCATTTT,CASSEAATNQPQHF
TRBJ1-4,NA,TRBD1,TRBV5-6,TGTGCCAGCAGCCCCCTCGGGACAGCAACTAATGAAAAACTGTTTTTT,CASSPLGTATNEKLFF
TRBJ2-5,NA,NA,TRBV9,TGTGCCAGCAGCGTTAGCGGCGACCAAGAGACCCAGTACTTC,CASSVSGDQETQYF
TRBJ1-3,NA,NA,TRBV7-9,TGTGCCAGCAGCTTCCCAGGGGGAAACACCATATATTTT,CASSFPGGNTIYF